This passage covers 27 T cell receptor beta chains from one sample sequenced in a study of blood T cell repertoires in COVID-19. Here immunoSEQ multiplex PCR was the method, and the copy in TCRdb shows in-frame clones only, minus some. The table has 300,000 or so clones, about nine tenths seen once. Sequencing was performed on peripheral blood. The receptor source for this set is a woman aged 40 to 50 who had recovered from COVID-19.

J is TRBJ2-5 and V is TRBV10-3, with TRBD2 matching over 9 bases. Trimming at V came to 0 bases and at J to 6 bases, leaving 8 bases not matched to a gene. Germline V gene data show CDR1 as ENHRY and CDR2 as SYGVKD. This CDR3 has 16 residues. CDR3 sequence (DNA): TGTGCCATCAGTGAGTCAGGCGGCGGGGGGGCGCAGACCCAGTACTTC. Protein product: CAISESGGGGAQTQYF.

The V and J genes are TRBV6-5 and TRBJ2-5; 10 nucleotides align to TRBD2. This CDR3 has 15 residues. Germline trimming cut 8 bases from V and 2 bases from J; bases unmatched to any gene: 8. Germline V lookup: CDR1 MNHEY, CDR2 SVGAGI. In nucleotides, the CDR3 is TGTGCCAGCCCCAAAGGACTAGCGGTACAAGAGACCCAGTACTTC. Protein product: CASPKGLAVQETQYF.

This clone was recorded a few times. This chain joins TRBV4-1 and TRBJ1-1, with a possible D match to TRBD1 (6 bases). Germline V CDR1 and CDR2: MGHRA, YSYEKL. The CDR3 is made up of 18 amino acids. V lost 7 bases, J lost 0 bases, and 24 bases lay in between. This chain's CDR3 is CASNKRLPSQGLNTEAFF. In DNA, the CDR3 is TGCGCCAGCAACAAAAGACTCCCCTCACAGGGTTTGAACACTGAAGCTTTCTTT.

This clone showed up just once. The J gene is TRBJ2-1, the V gene TRBV6-6; 7 nucleotides align to TRBD1. Germline CDR1 and CDR2: MNHNY and SVGAGI (reference sequence). The ends lost 5 bases at V and 15 bases at J; junction bases unmatched: 7. This CDR3 has 11 amino acids. The CDR3: CASSRQGFRFF. In DNA form, the CDR3 reads TGTGCCAGCAGTCGACAGGGTTTCCGGTTCTTC.

This chain joins TRBV6-6 and TRBJ2-1; 7 bases are a match to TRBD1. J gave up 6 bases and V 5 bases, and 1 base lay outside the gene matches. Germline CDR1 is MNHNY and CDR2 is SVGAGI (reference sequence). This CDR3 comprises 12 residues. CDR3 residues: CASSPGGNEQFF. The CDR3 bases are TGTGCCAGCAGTCCAGGGGGCAATGAGCAGTTCTTC.

The V gene is TRBV13, the J gene TRBJ2-7, with TRBD2 matching over 10 bases. There are 18 residues in the CDR3. Germline V gene data show CDR1 as PRHDT and CDR2 as FYEKMQ (reference sequence). The trim removed 4 bases at V and 2 bases at J, leaving 14 bases unmatched. CDR3 DNA: TGTGCCAGCAGCTCCTCTCACACGGGACTAGCGTCACCCTACGAGCAGTACTTC. Translation: CASSSSHTGLASPYEQYF.

This sequence joins TRBV5-4 and TRBJ2-1; 8 nucleotides match TRBD2. CDR3 size: 16 residues. Trimming removed 0 bases from V and 0 bases from J; junction bases left unmatched: 2. Germline values: CDR1 SGHNT, CDR2 YYREEE (reference sequence). CDR3: CASSLAGTSSYNEQFF. The CDR3 DNA reads TGTGCCAGCAGCTTGGCCGGGACTAGCTCCTACAATGAGCAGTTCTTC. The entire variable domain, with the rest obtained from reference TRBV5-4 and TRBJ2-1, is as follows: ETGVTQSPTHLIKTRGQQVTLRCSSQSGHNTVSWYQQALGQGPQFIFQYYREEENGRGNFPPRFSGLQFPNYSSELNVNALELDDSALYLCASSLAGTSSYNEQFFGPGTRLTVL.

The V call is TRBV11-1, the J call TRBJ1-2; 7 bases match TRBD1. The length of the CDR3 is 13 residues. After removal of 1 base from V and 8 bases from J, the junction contained 4 bases not matched to a gene. CDR1 and CDR2 (germline): SGHAT, FQDESV (reference sequence). The CDR3 region has the DNA TGTGCCAGCAGCTTAGAGGGGGCTGGCGGCTACACCTTC. Translation gives CASSLEGAGGYTF.

This clone was recorded once. This chain joins TRBV6-6 and TRBJ2-5; 9 nucleotides match TRBD2. Trimming removed 7 bases from V and 5 bases from J; junction bases left unmatched: 14. This CDR3 has 16 amino acids. Germline V gives CDR1 MNHNY, CDR2 SVGAGI (reference sequence). The CDR3 DNA is TGTGCCAGCACCCCCGGCGCGGGGGGGGCCAGGGAGACCCAGTACTTC. Amino acids: CASTPGAGGARETQYF.

This sequence joins TRBV7-9 and TRBJ1-6, with TRBD1 as a possible D gene (6 bases). V was pared by 8 bases and J by 4 bases, with 6 bases between. The germline CDR1 and CDR2 sequences are SEHNR and FQNEAQ (reference sequence). The CDR3 runs 12 residues. In DNA, the CDR3 is TGTGCCAGCGGACAGTATAATTCACCCCTCCACTTT. As protein: CASGQYNSPLHF.

V is TRBV6-5 and J is TRBJ1-2; TRBD1 aligns across 8 bases. The V and J ends lost 6 bases and 2 bases, in that order; junction bases with no gene match: 5. Germline lookup yields CDR1 MNHEY and CDR2 SVGAGI. The CDR3 has 14 residues. The CDR3 sequence is CASRDRGPNYGYTF. Here the CDR3 DNA reads TGTGCCAGCAGAGACAGGGGTCCCAACTATGGCTACACCTTC.

The chain recombines TRBV19 with TRBJ2-5; 9 nucleotides match TRBD1. The CDR3 has 16 amino acids. CDR1 and CDR2 (germline): LNHDA, SQIVND (reference sequence). The V segment lost 7 bases and the J segment 7 bases; nucleotides outside the gene matches: 16. The CDR3 sequence: CASNLRIGQGIATQYF. CDR3 in DNA: TGTGCCAGTAACTTACGAATAGGACAGGGGATCGCGACCCAGTACTTC.

V is TRBV5-1 and J is TRBJ1-1, with 7 bases lining up with TRBD1. This CDR3 has 15 amino acids. Germline V gene lookup returns CDR1 SGHRS and CDR2 YFSETQ. J gave up 4 bases and V 0 bases, and 6 bases lay outside the gene matches. The CDR3 sequence is CASSLAGQPGTEAFF. In DNA form, the CDR3 reads TGCGCCAGCAGCTTGGCGGGACAGCCGGGCACTGAAGCTTTCTTT. The full variable domain, with the rest looked up from reference TRBV5-1 and TRBJ1-1, is KAGVTQTPRYLIKTRGQQVTLSCSPISGHRSVSWYQQTPGQGLQFLFEYFSETQRNKGNFPGRFSGRQFSNSRSEMNVSTLELGDSALYLCASSLAGQPGTEAFFGQGTRLTVV.

The J gene is TRBJ1-2, the V gene TRBV2; 8 bases match TRBD1. This CDR3 has 13 amino acids. Per germline, CDR1 SNHLY and CDR2 FYNNEI. The ends lost 1 base at V and 8 bases at J; junction bases unmatched: 3. The CDR3 spells CASSEGQGLGYTF. The CDR3 coding sequence is TGTGCCAGCAGTGAAGGACAGGGGCTCGGCTACACCTTC.

The rearrangement links TRBV29-1 to TRBJ1-2; 7 nucleotides agree with TRBD1. Looked up from germline, CDR1 is SQVTM and CDR2 is ANQGSEA. The junction had 4 bases not matched to a gene; V was cut back by 7 bases and J by 5 bases. The CDR3 is 11 residues long. The CDR3 loop is CSGGTAYGYTF. The DNA for the CDR3 is TGCAGCGGGGGGACAGCTTATGGCTACACCTTC.

This clone was seen a few times. The V call is TRBV4-3, the J call TRBJ2-1; 9 bases agree with TRBD2. Germline-derived CDR1 and CDR2 are LGHNA and YSLEER. The CDR3 runs 17 residues. The V gene end was trimmed by 0 bases and the J gene end by 2 bases; junction bases not matched to a gene: 5. The CDR3 DNA sequence: TGCGCCAGCAGCCAAGAAGGGTTAGCGGGGGCCTACAATGAGCAGTTCTTC. Its translation: CASSQEGLAGAYNEQFF.

This chain links TRBV7-2 with TRBJ1-2; the D is unclear. Trimming removed 0 bases from V and 9 bases from J, with 14 bases in between. In germline, CDR1 is SGHTA, CDR2 FQGNSA. The CDR3 is 14 amino acids. The CDR3 bases are TGTGCCAGCAGCTTAGCTCGCCGGACTTCGCGCTACACCTTC. Amino acids: CASSLARRTSRYTF.

The chain combines TRBV19 with TRBJ2-4, with 12 positions matching TRBD2. Trimming removed 5 bases from V and 3 bases from J; junction bases left unmatched: 8. Germline loops: CDR1 LNHDA, CDR2 SQIVND (reference sequence). This CDR3 is 17 amino acids long. CDR3: CASSPLAGGIVKNIQYF. In DNA, the CDR3 is TGTGCCAGTAGTCCACTAGCGGGGGGCATTGTCAAAAACATTCAGTACTTC.

V is TRBV6-2 or TRBV6-3 and J is TRBJ2-6, with 8 bases fitting TRBD1. The CDR3 is made up of 20 amino acids. J was trimmed by 0 bases and V by 0 bases; bases with no gene match: 10. Germline V gene sequence: CDR1 MNHEY, CDR2 SVGEGT. As DNA, the CDR3 is TGTGCCAGCAGTTACTCAGGCCTGGGGACAGGCATCTCTGGGGCCAACGTCCTGACTTTC. Its protein is CASSYSGLGTGISGANVLTF.

This sequence joins TRBV2 and TRBJ2-1; no firm D call. V was trimmed by 8 bases and J by 6 bases, leaving 11 bases between them. The CDR3 is 12 amino acids. Germline V CDR1 and CDR2: SNHLY, FYNNEI. Here the CDR3 reads CASQTASNEQFF. The CDR3, as DNA: TGTGCCAGCCAGACTGCCTCCAATGAGCAGTTCTTC. The full variable domain, its missing parts supplied by reference TRBV2 and TRBJ2-1, is EPEVTQTPSHQVTQMGQEVILRCVPISNHLYFYWYRQILGQKVEFLVSFYNNEISEKSEIFDDQFSVERPDGSNFTLKIRSTKLEDSAMYFCASQTASNEQFFGPGTRLTVL.

This clone showed up just a few times. Germline is not matched at one junction end, which may reflect a read error. The rearrangement links TRBV12-5 to TRBJ2-1, with TRBD2 identical over 16 bases. The length of the CDR3 is 13 residues. The germline gives CDR1 LGHNT, CDR2 FRNRAP. The CDR3 DNA is TGTGCTAGTGGTTCCGGGACTAGCGGGGGGGAGCTCTTC. Amino acids: CASGSGTSGGELF.

The J gene is TRBJ1-6, the V gene TRBV2, with TRBD1 matching over 7 bases. This CDR3 is built from 14 residues. Germline V gene sequence: CDR1 SNHLY, CDR2 FYNNEI. Germline trimming cut 5 bases from V and 9 bases from J; bases unmatched to any gene: 7. CDR3 DNA sequence: TGTGCCAGCAGTAACGGACAGGTGGTTTCACCCCTCCACTTT. Its translation: CASSNGQVVSPLHF.

The chain couples TRBV6-5 to TRBJ2-2; D gene unclear. Germline CDR1 MNHEY, CDR2 SVGAGI. The CDR3 spans 14 residues. V was cut by 8 bases and J by 7 bases, with 17 bases left in between. Here the CDR3 reads CASDLLLVGGELFF. Here the CDR3 DNA reads TGTGCCAGCGATCTCCTATTGGTCGGCGGGGAGCTGTTTTTT.

The chain joins TRBV2 to TRBJ2-5, with 8 bases identical to TRBD2. This CDR3 comprises 15 residues. Germline-derived CDR1 and CDR2 are SNHLY and FYNNEI. V dropped 6 bases and J dropped 7; count of bases not matched to a gene: 13. CDR3 loop: CASRDSAGGAVTQYF. CDR3 sequence (DNA): TGTGCCAGCAGGGACTCCGCCGGGGGGGCTGTGACCCAGTACTTC. Full variable domain (outside the CDR3, taken from reference TRBV2 and TRBJ2-5): EPEVTQTPSHQVTQMGQEVILRCVPISNHLYFYWYRQILGQKVEFLVSFYNNEISEKSEIFDDQFSVERPDGSNFTLKIRSTKLEDSAMYFCASRDSAGGAVTQYFGPGTRLLVL.

This clone was found a few times. The rearrangement links TRBV4-1 to TRBJ2-3, with D possibly matching TRBD2 (5 bases). Germline V gene sequence: CDR1 MGHRA, CDR2 YSYEKL. V was pared by 4 bases and J by 2 bases, with 10 bases between. The CDR3 is 14 residues long. CDR3 DNA sequence: TGCGCCAGCAGCCCCCTGGGAGCCACAGATACGCAGTATTTT. It codes for CASSPLGATDTQYF.

With regard to this clone: The sample has other DNA sequences that encode this CDR3 too. CDR3 nucleotide sequence: TGTGCCAGCTCGCCCCAGGGGGCCGGTAGCAATCAGCCCCAGCATTTT. Encoded protein: CASSPQGAGSNQPQHF. The J gene is TRBJ1-5, the V gene TRBV18, with 8 nucleotides matching TRBD1. The CDR3 spans 16 residues. Germline-derived CDR1 and CDR2 are KGHSH and LQKENI. V shed 6 bases, J shed 0 bases, and the junction held 7 bases outside the gene matches.

This clone has a handful of counts. The chain carries TRBV2 and TRBJ2-7, with a possible D match to TRBD1 (6 bases). The CDR3 spans 15 residues. Deletions cut 3 bases from V and 7 bases from J, with 19 bases between. Germline-derived CDR1 and CDR2 are SNHLY and FYNNEI. CDR3 DNA sequence: TGTGCCAGCAGTGAGAGGACAGTACCTCCGGGGGAGCAGTACTTC. Translation: CASSERTVPPGEQYF.